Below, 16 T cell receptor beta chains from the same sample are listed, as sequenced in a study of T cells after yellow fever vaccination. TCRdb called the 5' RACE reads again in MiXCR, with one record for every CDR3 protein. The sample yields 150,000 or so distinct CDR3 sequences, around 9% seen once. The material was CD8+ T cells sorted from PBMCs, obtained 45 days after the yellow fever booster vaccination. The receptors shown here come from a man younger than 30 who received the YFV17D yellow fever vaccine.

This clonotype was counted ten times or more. The CDR3 here is CASSQEAPGGRNTEAFF. The CDR3 DNA follows: TGCGCCAGCAGCCAAGAGGCGCCCGGGGGGCGGAACACTGAAGCTTTCTTT. The genes are TRBV4-1 and TRBJ1-1; weak D call: TRBD1 (6 bases). V lost 0 bases, J lost 1 base, and 15 bases lay in between. This CDR3 is 17 amino acids long. CDR1 is MGHRA and CDR2 is YSYEKL in the germline V gene.

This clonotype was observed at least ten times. The CDR3: CASTPGQGFVRRETQYF. CDR3 DNA sequence: TGTGCCAGCACACCGGGACAGGGCTTTGTTCGGCGGGAGACCCAGTACTTC. The rearrangement links TRBV7-9 to TRBJ2-5; TRBD1 aligns across 9 bases. CDR1 and CDR2 (germline): SEHNR, FQNEAQ (reference sequence). The V segment lost 7 bases and the J segment 5 bases; nucleotides outside the gene matches: 17. The CDR3 is 17 residues long.

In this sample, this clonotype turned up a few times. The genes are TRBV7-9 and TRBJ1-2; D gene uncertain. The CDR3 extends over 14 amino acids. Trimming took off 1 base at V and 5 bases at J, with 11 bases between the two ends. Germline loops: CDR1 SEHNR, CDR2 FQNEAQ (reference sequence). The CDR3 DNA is TGTGCCAGCAGCTTAGTTCTTACTTTTTATGGCTACACCTTC. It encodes CASSLVLTFYGYTF.

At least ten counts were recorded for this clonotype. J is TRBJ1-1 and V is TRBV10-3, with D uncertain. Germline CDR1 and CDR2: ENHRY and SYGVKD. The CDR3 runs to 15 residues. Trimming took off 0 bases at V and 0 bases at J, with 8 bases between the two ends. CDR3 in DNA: TGTGCCATCAGTGAGTCGGCTGGGGTGAACACTGAAGCTTTCTTT. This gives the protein CAISESAGVNTEAFF.

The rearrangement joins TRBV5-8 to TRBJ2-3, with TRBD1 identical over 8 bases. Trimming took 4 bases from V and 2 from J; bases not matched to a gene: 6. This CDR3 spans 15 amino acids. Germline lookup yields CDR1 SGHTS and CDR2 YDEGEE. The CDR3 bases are TGTGCCAGCAGCCCCTGGACAGGGAACACAGATACGCAGTATTTT. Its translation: CASSPWTGNTDTQYF.

The CDR3 DNA reads TGTGCCAGCAGTCCTCACAAGGAAAGGGAGGAGACCCAGTACTTC. It specifies CASSPHKEREETQYF. This rearrangement joins TRBV25-1 to TRBJ2-5; possibly TRBD2 for D (5 bases). Germline CDR1 MGHDK, CDR2 SYGVNS. The CDR3 consists of 15 residues. Trimming took 5 bases from V and 5 from J, leaving 18 bases between them.

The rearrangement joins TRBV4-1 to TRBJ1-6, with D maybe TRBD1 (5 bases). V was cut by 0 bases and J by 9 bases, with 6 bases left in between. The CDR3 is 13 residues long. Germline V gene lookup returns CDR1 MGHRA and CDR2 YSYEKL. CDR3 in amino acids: CASSQDQGSPLHF. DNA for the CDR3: TGCGCCAGCAGCCAAGATCAGGGTTCACCCCTCCACTTT.

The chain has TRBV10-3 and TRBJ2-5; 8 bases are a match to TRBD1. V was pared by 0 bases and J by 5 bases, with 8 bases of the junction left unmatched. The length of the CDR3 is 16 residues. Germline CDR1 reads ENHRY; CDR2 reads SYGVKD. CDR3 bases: TGTGCCATCAGTGAGTCGAAAGACAGGGGCAGGGAGACCCAGTACTTC. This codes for CAISESKDRGRETQYF.

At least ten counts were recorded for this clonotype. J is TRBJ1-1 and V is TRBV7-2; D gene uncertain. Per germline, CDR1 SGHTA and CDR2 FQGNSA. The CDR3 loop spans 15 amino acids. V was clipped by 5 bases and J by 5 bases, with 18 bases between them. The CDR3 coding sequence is TGTGCCAGCAGCCGTTATTGGGGTATAGGAACTGAAGCTTTCTTT. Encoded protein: CASSRYWGIGTEAFF.

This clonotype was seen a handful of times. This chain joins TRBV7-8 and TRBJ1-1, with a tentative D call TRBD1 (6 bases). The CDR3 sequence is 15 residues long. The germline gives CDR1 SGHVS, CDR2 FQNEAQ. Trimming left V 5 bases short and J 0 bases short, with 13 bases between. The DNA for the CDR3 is TGTGCCAGCAGCCACGGGACATTAATGAACACTGAAGCTTTCTTT. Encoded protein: CASSHGTLMNTEAFF.

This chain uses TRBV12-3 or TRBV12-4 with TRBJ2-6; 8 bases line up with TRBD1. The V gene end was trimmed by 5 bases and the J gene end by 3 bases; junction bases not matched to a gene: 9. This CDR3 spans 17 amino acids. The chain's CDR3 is CASSPWTGTGGANVLTF. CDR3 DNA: TGTGCCAGCAGTCCCTGGACAGGGACGGGTGGGGCCAACGTCCTGACTTTC.

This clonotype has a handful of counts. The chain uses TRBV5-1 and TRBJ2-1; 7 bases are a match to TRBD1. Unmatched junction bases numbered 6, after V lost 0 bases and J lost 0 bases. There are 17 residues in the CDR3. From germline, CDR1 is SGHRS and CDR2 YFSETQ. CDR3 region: CASSLVAGGGSYNEQFF. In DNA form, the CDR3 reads TGCGCCAGCAGCTTGGTGGCAGGGGGTGGCTCCTACAATGAGCAGTTCTTC.

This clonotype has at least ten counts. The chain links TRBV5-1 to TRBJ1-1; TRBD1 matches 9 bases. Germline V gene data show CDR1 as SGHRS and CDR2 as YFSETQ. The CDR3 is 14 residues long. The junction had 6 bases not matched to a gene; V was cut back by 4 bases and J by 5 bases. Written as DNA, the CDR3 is TGCGCCAGCAGCCCGGGACAGGGAGTGACTGAAGCTTTCTTT. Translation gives CASSPGQGVTEAFF.

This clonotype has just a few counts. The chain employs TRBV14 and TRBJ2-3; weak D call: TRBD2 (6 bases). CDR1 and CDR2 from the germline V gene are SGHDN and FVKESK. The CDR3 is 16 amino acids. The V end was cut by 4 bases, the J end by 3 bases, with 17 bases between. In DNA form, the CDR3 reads TGTGCCAGCAGCCCCCCTGGCGGGGATGGAACAGATACGCAGTATTTT. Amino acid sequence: CASSPPGGDGTDTQYF.

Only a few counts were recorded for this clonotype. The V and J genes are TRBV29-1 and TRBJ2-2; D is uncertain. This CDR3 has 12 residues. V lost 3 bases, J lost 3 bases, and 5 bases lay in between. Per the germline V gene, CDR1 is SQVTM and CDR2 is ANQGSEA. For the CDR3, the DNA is TGCAGCGTTGACAGAGACACCGGGGAGCTGTTTTTT. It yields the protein CSVDRDTGELFF.

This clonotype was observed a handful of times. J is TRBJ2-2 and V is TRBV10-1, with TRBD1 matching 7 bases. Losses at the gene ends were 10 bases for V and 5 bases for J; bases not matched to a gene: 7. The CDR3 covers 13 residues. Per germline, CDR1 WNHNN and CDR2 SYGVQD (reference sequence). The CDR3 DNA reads TGCGCCATCCCGACAGGGATGACCGGGGAGCTGTTTTTT. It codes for CAIPTGMTGELFF.